This T cell receptor (beta chain) was documented in a study of cytomegalovirus exposure and HLA in healthy donors. Study findings and constraints: By a later analysis, the bulk of CMV-associated TCR beta chains appeared HLA-restricted. One variant, a missense change in DCLRE1C, was linked in a later analysis to TCR beta V- and J-gene trimming. It was reported that TCR beta sequences correctly inferred the HLA-A and HLA-B alleles for most subjects.

As for this clone: Its antigen is not known.

PCR was performed using 60 Vbeta and 13 Jbeta primers. Assay: immunoSEQ multiplex PCR; the TCRdb copy retains only in-frame clones and omits some. The sample yields approximately 200,000 clones, just over 75% seen once. The CDR3 totals 13 residues. CDR1 is MDHEN and CDR2 is SYDVKM in the germline V gene. Trimming removed 8 bases at V and 5 bases at J, with 13 bases between. Everyone who donated was a healthy bone marrow donor. Sequenced material: PBMCs. The chain uses TRBV28 and TRBJ2-1, with D tentatively TRBD2 (5 bases). The TCR comes from a man aged 30-40 years in good health and CMV-seronegative. For the CDR3, the DNA is TGTGCCAGCTTGGCGGAGGTAAACAATGAGCAGTTCTTC. Residues: CASLAEVNNEQFF.